This entry is about one TCR beta chain. Its target is not known. Researchers ran the PCR with 60 Vbeta and 13 Jbeta primers. Only in-frame clones appear in the TCRdb table, and some are missing; sequencing was by immunoSEQ multiplex PCR. The repertoire holds some 170,000 clones, with about 71% as singletons. The data were obtained in a study of cytomegalovirus exposure and HLA in healthy donors. Whole-study findings and limits: Upon later analysis, TCR association rates were observed to vary by HLA locus, being highest for DRB1 and lowest for HLA-C. Earlier analysis looked at TCR beta V segments, and most were productive about 90% or about 30% of the time. A link between a missense DCLRE1C variant and TCR beta V- and J-gene trimming emerged from a later analysis.

Germline V gene data show CDR1 as SGHTA and CDR2 as FQGNSA. The CDR3 loop spans 16 amino acids. The V end was cut by 1 base, the J end by 9 bases, with 21 bases between. Among the donors, all were healthy bone marrow donors. The rearrangement uses TRBV7-2 and TRBJ1-2; D is perhaps TRBD1 (6 bases). Sequencing was carried out using PBMCs. The source of this sequence is a woman in her twenties or thirties in good health and CMV-seronegative. CDR3 residues: CASSLVGAEGGWSYTF. Here the CDR3 DNA reads TGTGCCAGCAGCTTAGTTGGGGCCGAGGGGGGGTGGAGCTACACCTTC.